Listed below are T cell receptor beta chains from one sample, sequenced in a study of T cell repertoires in cytomegalovirus infection. No antigen has been assigned to these receptors. A single record per CDR3 protein comes from TCRdb applying MiXCR to the reads. This sample yields about 570,000 distinct CDR3 sequences, of which almost 40% are seen a single time; about 48% belongs to the top ten. This specimen was cultured PBMCs, taken from culture after CMV antigen stimulation. These receptor sequences come from a human donor in good health (CMV status not recorded). Some clones in this sample may be carry-over from other donors' samples. Each CDR3 is given with its conserved first and last residue. D genes are given only for firm matches. For some rows the clone size is stated as once, few or many, or as a class when expanded; others skip it.

d_call	v_call	j_call	clone_size	cdr3_aa	cdr3_nt
.	TRBV11-2	TRBJ2-3	.	CASSSPEAGRTDTQYF	TGTGCCAGCAGCTCGCCTGAGGCGGGACGCACAGATACGCAGTATTTT
.	TRBV27	TRBJ1-1	.	CASSSTWGNTEAFF	TGTGCCAGCAGTTCCACTTGGGGGAACACTGAAGCTTTCTTT
TRBD2	TRBV7-2	TRBJ2-7	many	CASGGGWYEQYF	TGTGCCAGTGGGGGAGGGTGGTACGAGCAGTACTTC
.	TRBV5-1	TRBJ1-1	.	CASSLAGAGAEAFF	TGCGCCAGCAGCTTGGCGGGGGCCGGGGCTGAAGCTTTCTTT
.	TRBV7-2	TRBJ1-3	many	CASSYRSGNTIYF	TGTGCCAGCAGCTATCGCTCTGGAAACACCATATATTTT
.	TRBV12-3/TRBV12-4	TRBJ1-2	few	CASTSGSHGYTF	TGTGCCAGCACTTCGGGTAGTCATGGCTACACCTTC
TRBD2	TRBV6-2/TRBV6-3	TRBJ2-1	.	CATRTSGGAGYNEQFF	TGTGCCACCAGGACTAGCGGGGGGGCTGGTTACAATGAGCAGTTCTTC
.	TRBV7-2	TRBJ2-7	many	CASSLGRESVQYF	TGTGCCAGCAGCTTGGGCCGGGAATCAGTGCAGTACTTC
.	TRBV5-1	TRBJ2-5	.	CASSPRQVQETQYF	TGCGCCAGCAGCCCTAGACAGGTCCAAGAGACCCAGTACTTC
TRBD1	TRBV10-3	TRBJ1-2	.	CAISEPGGDSVHGYTF	TGTGCCATCAGTGAACCGGGAGGGGACAGCGTACATGGCTACACCTTC
.	TRBV6-6	TRBJ2-1	few	CASSYRPGEQFF	TGTGCCAGCAGTTACCGGCCGGGTGAGCAGTTCTTC
TRBD2	TRBV12-3/TRBV12-4	TRBJ2-1	.	CASSTGGQNEQFF	TGTGCCAGCAGTACGGGAGGCCAAAATGAGCAGTTCTTC
.	TRBV12-3/TRBV12-4	TRBJ1-2	.	CASSSQGKVYGYTF	TGTGCCAGCAGCTCTCAGGGAAAAGTTTATGGCTACACCTTC
TRBD2	TRBV7-6	TRBJ2-1	.	CASSLDGGYNEQIF	TGTGCCAGCAGCTTAGACGGGGGGTACAATGAGCAGATCTTC
.	TRBV6-2/TRBV6-3	TRBJ1-1	.	CASSFGRRAFF	TGTGCCAGCAGCTTCGGACGGAGGGCTTTCTTT
.	TRBV7-2	TRBJ2-5	few	CASSLEWDQETQYF	TGTGCCAGCAGCTTGGAATGGGACCAAGAGACCCAGTACTTC
.	TRBV3-1	TRBJ2-7	.	CASSQRGEFGEQYF	TGTGCCAGCAGCCAAAGGGGTGAATTCGGCGAGCAGTACTTC
.	TRBV6-2/TRBV6-3	TRBJ2-7	.	CASSYSNPYEQYF	TGTGCCAGCAGTTACTCGAACCCCTACGAGCAGTACTTC
.	TRBV4-3	TRBJ2-5	.	CASSPFGQVPQETQYF	TGCGCCAGCAGCCCGTTCGGCCAGGTCCCCCAAGAGACCCAGTACTTC
.	TRBV12-3/TRBV12-4	TRBJ1-6	.	CASSRGGAPLHF	TGTGCCAGCAGCCGGGGTGGAGCACCCCTCCACTTT
TRBD2	TRBV6-2/TRBV6-3	TRBJ2-2	few	CASSYSVSGRANTGELFF	TGTGCCAGCAGTTACTCAGTTAGCGGGAGGGCGAACACCGGGGAGCTGTTTTTT
TRBD2	TRBV20-1	TRBJ2-7	.	CSATPGTSRNYEQYF	TGCAGTGCCACCCCGGGGACTAGCCGAAACTACGAGCAGTACTTC
TRBD2	TRBV7-9	TRBJ2-7	.	CASSPSGVGVYEQYF	TGTGCCAGCAGTCCTAGCGGGGTTGGTGTCTACGAGCAGTACTTC
TRBD1	TRBV7-2	TRBJ2-7	medium-sized	CASSILRGWTSEQYF	TGTGCCAGCAGCATCCTCAGGGGGTGGACTTCCGAGCAGTACTTC
.	TRBV18	TRBJ1-5	.	CASSPGTFEQPQHF	TGTGCCAGCTCACCCGGGACATTCGAGCAGCCCCAGCATTTT
.	TRBV27	TRBJ2-7	.	CASSLAAKVEQYF	TGTGCCAGCAGTTTAGCGGCAAAGGTCGAGCAGTACTTC
.	TRBV7-8	TRBJ1-5	.	CASSLHLTGNQPQHF	TGTGCCAGCAGCTTACACCTGACGGGGAATCAGCCCCAGCATTTT
TRBD2	TRBV7-2	TRBJ2-2	.	CASSRVAGGSGELFF	TGTGCCAGCAGCCGCGTAGCGGGGGGCTCCGGGGAGCTGTTTTTT
TRBD2	TRBV4-3	TRBJ2-5	few	CASSLSPAGGGSQETQYF	TGCGCCAGCAGCCTTTCACCAGCGGGAGGGGGGAGCCAAGAGACCCAGTACTTC
.	TRBV4-3	TRBJ1-1	.	CASSPTSRDRNTEAFF	TGCGCCAGCAGCCCGACTTCCCGGGACCGGAACACTGAAGCTTTCTTT
.	TRBV7-2	TRBJ1-1	.	CASSPMRDTEAFF	TGTGCCAGCAGCCCTATGCGGGACACTGAAGCTTTCTTT
.	TRBV19	TRBJ1-1	.	CASSTKLNTEAFF	TGTGCCAGTAGTACCAAATTGAACACTGAAGCTTTCTTT
.	TRBV6-2/TRBV6-3	TRBJ2-7	.	CASRQGPEQYF	TGTGCCAGCAGACAGGGTCCCGAGCAGTACTTC
TRBD2	TRBV4-3	TRBJ2-3	few	CASSLGLAGAGGDTQYF	TGCGCCAGCAGCCTCGGACTAGCGGGAGCAGGGGGAGATACGCAGTATTTT
TRBD2	TRBV7-6	TRBJ2-1	.	CASSQTLAVSGNEQFF	TGTGCCAGCAGCCAAACACTAGCGGTATCGGGCAATGAGCAGTTCTTC
TRBD1	TRBV6-1	TRBJ2-3	few	CASSPPTGVTDTQYF	TGTGCCAGCAGTCCTCCGACAGGGGTCACAGATACGCAGTATTTT
TRBD1	TRBV20-1	TRBJ1-2	.	CSARGGQGAYYGYTF	TGCAGTGCTAGAGGGGGACAGGGGGCGTACTATGGCTACACCTTC